The T cell receptor beta chain described here comes from a study of T-cell memory formation after mild COVID-19. Study-level findings and limits: CD4+ contracting clones were mainly CM and EM; CD8+ ones, EMRA.

To note about this clonotype: As yet, its antigen is unknown.

J was trimmed by 5 bases and V by 3 bases; bases with no gene match: 1. The CDR3 consists of 14 residues. CDR1 is KGHDR, CDR2 SFDVKD, per germline. Each CDR3 protein is one row after TCRdb ran MiXCR on the 5' RACE reads. Here the sample spans approximately 500,000 distinct CDR3 sequences, about 23% being singletons. This chain links TRBV24-1 with TRBJ2-1; 9 nucleotides line up with TRBD1. This TCR came from an adult woman who had mild COVID-19 (a few samples of this study predate the infection). Cell type and time point are not known. Sample: PBMCs or a T cell subset sorted from them (not recorded which). The CDR3 sequence: CATSDRTGDNEQFF. The CDR3, as DNA: TGTGCCACCAGTGATCGGACAGGGGACAATGAGCAGTTCTTC.